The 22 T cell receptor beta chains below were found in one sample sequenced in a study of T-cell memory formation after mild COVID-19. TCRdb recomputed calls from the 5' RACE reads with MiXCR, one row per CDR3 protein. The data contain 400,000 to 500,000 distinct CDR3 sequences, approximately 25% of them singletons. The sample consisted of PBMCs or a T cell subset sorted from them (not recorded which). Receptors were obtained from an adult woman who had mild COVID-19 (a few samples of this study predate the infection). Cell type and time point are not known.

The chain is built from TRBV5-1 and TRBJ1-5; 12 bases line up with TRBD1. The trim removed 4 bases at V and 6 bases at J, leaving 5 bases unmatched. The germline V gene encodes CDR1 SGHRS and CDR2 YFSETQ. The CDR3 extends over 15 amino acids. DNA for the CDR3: TGCGCCAGCAGCCCCGGGACAGGGGGCGTTCAGCCCCAGCATTTT. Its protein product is CASSPGTGGVQPQHF.

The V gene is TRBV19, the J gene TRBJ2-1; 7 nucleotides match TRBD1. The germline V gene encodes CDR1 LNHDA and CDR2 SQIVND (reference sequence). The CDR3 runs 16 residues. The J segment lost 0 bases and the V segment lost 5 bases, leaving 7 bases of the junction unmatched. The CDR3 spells CASSSHGQVSYNEQFF. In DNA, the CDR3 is TGTGCCAGTAGTTCCCACGGACAGGTCTCCTACAATGAGCAGTTCTTC.

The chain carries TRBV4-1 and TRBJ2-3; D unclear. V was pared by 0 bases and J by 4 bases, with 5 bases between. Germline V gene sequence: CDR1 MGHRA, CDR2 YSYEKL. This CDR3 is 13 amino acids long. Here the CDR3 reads CASSQEPADTQYF. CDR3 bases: TGCGCCAGCAGCCAAGAACCGGCAGATACGCAGTATTTT.

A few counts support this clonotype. Here the CDR3 DNA reads TGTGCCAGCAGCGTAGTCGGGACAAACTATGGCTACACCTTC. This codes for CASSVVGTNYGYTF. This chain links TRBV9 with TRBJ1-2; possible D gene TRBD1, 6 bases. Germline V CDR1 and CDR2: SGDLS, YYNGEE. This CDR3 comprises 14 residues. The ends were cut back, 0 bases at V and 2 bases at J, with 8 bases in the middle.

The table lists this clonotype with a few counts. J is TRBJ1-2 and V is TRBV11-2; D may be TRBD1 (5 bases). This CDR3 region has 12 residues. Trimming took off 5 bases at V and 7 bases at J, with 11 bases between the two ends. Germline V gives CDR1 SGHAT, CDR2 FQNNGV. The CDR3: CASSPGGGGYTF. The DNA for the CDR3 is TGTGCCAGCAGCCCCGGGGGGGGTGGCTACACCTTC.

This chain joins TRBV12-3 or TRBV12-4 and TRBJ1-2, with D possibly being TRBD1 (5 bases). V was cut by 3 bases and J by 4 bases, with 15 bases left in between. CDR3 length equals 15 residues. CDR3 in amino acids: CASSLRETGGYGYTF. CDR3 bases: TGTGCCAGCAGTTTGCGGGAAACAGGAGGCTATGGCTACACCTTC.

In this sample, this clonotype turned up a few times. CDR3 nucleotides: TGCAGTGCTAGAGAAGAGAGGACGAGGGGTCAGCCCCAGCATTTT. Residues: CSAREERTRGQPQHF. The V and J genes are TRBV20-1 and TRBJ1-5; tentative D call: TRBD1 (5 bases). CDR1 and CDR2 from the germline V gene are DFQATT and SNEGSKA (reference sequence). The CDR3 is made up of 15 amino acids. Trimming left V 0 bases short and J 6 bases short, with 15 bases between.

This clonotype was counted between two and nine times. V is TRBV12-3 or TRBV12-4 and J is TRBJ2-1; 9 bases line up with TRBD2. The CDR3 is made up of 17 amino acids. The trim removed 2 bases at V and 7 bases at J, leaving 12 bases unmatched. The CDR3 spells CASSLSGREGIMNEQFF. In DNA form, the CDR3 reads TGTGCCAGCAGTTTAAGTGGGCGGGAGGGTATTATGAATGAGCAGTTCTTC.

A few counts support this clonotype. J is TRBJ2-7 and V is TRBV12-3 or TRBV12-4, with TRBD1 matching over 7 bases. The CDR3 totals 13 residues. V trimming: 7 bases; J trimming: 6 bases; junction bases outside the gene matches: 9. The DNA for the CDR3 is TGTGCCAGCACCAGACAGGGCATGGGCGAGCAGTACTTC. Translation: CASTRQGMGEQYF.

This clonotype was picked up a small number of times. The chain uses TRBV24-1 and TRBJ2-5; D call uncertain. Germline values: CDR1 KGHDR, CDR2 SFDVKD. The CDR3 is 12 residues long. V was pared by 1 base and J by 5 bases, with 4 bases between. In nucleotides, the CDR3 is TGTGCCACCAGTGATTTTGAGGAGACCCAGTACTTC. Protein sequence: CATSDFEETQYF.

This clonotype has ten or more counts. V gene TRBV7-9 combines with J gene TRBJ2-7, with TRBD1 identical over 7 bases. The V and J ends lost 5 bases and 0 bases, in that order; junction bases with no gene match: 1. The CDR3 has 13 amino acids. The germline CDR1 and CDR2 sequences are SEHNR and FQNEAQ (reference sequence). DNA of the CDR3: TGTGCCAGCAGCCGACAGGGCTCCTACGAGCAGTACTTC. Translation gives CASSRQGSYEQYF.

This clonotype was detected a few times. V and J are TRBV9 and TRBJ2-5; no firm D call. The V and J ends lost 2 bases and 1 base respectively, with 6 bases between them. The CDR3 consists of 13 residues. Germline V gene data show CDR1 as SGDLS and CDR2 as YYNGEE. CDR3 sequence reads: CASSVYSQETQYF. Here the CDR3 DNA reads TGTGCCAGCAGCGTCTATAGCCAAGAGACCCAGTACTTC.

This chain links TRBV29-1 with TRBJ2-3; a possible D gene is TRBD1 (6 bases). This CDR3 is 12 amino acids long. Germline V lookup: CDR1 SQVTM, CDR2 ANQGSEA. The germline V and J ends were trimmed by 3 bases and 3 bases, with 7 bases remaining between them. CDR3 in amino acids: CSVEQGTDTQYF. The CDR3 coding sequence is TGCAGCGTTGAGCAGGGGACAGATACGCAGTATTTT.

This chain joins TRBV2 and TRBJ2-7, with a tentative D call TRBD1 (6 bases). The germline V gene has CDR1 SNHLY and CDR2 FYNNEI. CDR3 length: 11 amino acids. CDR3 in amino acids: CARGSSYEQYF. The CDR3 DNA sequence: TGTGCGAGGGGGAGCTCCTACGAGCAGTACTTC.

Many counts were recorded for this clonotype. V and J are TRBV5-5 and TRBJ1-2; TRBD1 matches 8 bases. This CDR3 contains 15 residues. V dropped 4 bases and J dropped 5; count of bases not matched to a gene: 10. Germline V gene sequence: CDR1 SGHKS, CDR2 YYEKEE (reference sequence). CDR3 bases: TGTGCCAGCAGCGTAATGCCGGGACAGGCGTATGGCTACACCTTC. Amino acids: CASSVMPGQAYGYTF.

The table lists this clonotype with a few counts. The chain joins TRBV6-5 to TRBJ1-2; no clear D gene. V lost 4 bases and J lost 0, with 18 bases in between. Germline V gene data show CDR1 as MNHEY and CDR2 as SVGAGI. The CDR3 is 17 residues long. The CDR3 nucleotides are TGTGCCAGCAGTTTGAGACTGATTCCTAGACCTAACTATGGCTACACCTTC. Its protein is CASSLRLIPRPNYGYTF.

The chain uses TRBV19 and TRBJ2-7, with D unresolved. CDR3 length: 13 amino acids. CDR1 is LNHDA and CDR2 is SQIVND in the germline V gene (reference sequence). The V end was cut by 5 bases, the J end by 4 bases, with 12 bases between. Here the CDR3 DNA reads TGTGCCAGTAGTCTCTCCTCGTTATACGAGCAGTACTTC. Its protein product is CASSLSSLYEQYF.

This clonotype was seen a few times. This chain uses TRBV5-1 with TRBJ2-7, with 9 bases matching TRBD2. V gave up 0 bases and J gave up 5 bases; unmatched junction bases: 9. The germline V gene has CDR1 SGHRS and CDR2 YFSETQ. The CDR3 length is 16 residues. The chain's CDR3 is CASSLAWREGQDEQYF. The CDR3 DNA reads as TGCGCCAGCAGCTTGGCCTGGCGGGAGGGCCAAGACGAGCAGTACTTC.

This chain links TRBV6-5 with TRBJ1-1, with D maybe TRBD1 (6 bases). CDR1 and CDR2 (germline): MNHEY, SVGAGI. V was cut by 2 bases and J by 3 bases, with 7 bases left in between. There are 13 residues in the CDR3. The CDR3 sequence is CASSYRGYTEAFF. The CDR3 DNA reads TGTGCCAGCAGTTACAGGGGGTACACTGAAGCTTTCTTT.

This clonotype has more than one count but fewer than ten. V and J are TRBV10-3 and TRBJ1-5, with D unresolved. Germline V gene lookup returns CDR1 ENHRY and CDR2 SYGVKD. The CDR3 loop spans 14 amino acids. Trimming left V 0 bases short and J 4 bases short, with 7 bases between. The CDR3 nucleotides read TGTGCCATCAGTGAGTCAGTGACTAATCAGCCCCAGCATTTT. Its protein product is CAISESVTNQPQHF.

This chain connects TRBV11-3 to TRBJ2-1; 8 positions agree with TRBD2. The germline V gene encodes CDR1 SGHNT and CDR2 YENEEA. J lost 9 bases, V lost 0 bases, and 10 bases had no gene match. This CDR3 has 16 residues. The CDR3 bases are TGTGCCAGCAGCTTAGACGCGACTAGCGAGGGGGGTGAGCAGTTCTTC. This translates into CASSLDATSEGGEQFF.

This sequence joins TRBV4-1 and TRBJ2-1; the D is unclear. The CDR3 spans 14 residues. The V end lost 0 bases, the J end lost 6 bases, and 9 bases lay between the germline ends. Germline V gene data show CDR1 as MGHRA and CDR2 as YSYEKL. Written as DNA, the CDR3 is TGCGCCAGCAGCCAAGATCCCCTGCCCAATGAGCAGTTCTTC. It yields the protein CASSQDPLPNEQFF.